Below, 8 T cell receptor beta chains from the same sample are listed, as sequenced in a study of blood T cell repertoires in COVID-19. The method was immunoSEQ multiplex PCR; TCRdb's version includes in-frame clones alone and lacks a portion of them. The sample shows tens of thousands of clones, roughly 92% of them seen only once. The sequencing sample was made of peripheral blood. The receptors were gathered from a man aged 45-60 years with active COVID-19.

The chain couples TRBV9 to TRBJ2-1; perhaps TRBD2 as D (5 bases). The V end lost 2 bases, the J end lost 3 bases, and 9 bases lay between the germline ends. Germline-derived CDR1 and CDR2 are SGDLS and YYNGEE. The CDR3 has 14 residues. The CDR3 loop is CASSVSGSYNEQFF. As DNA, the CDR3 is TGTGCCAGCAGCGTTTCGGGAAGCTACAATGAGCAGTTCTTC.

The rearrangement uses TRBV2 and TRBJ2-7, with D unresolved. CDR1 and CDR2 (germline): SNHLY, FYNNEI. This CDR3 contains 11 residues. Trimming removed 4 bases from V and 6 bases from J, with 7 bases in between. The CDR3 sequence is CASSAAGEQYF. The CDR3 DNA follows: TGTGCCAGCAGTGCCGCCGGCGAGCAGTACTTC.

The chain uses TRBV5-1 and TRBJ2-7; TRBD1 agrees at 11 bases. Germline assignment: CDR1 SGHRS and CDR2 YFSETQ. The CDR3 runs 14 residues. V was pared by 5 bases and J by 3 bases, with 4 bases of the junction left unmatched. CDR3 sequence (DNA): TGCGCCAGCAGAGGACAGGGGGCAAACTACGAGCAGTACTTC. Encoded protein: CASRGQGANYEQYF.

The chain has TRBV6-1 and TRBJ1-1; 9 bases line up with TRBD1. Germline CDR1 and CDR2: MNHNS and SASEGT. V shed 3 bases and J 3 bases; nucleotides not matched to a gene: 17. This CDR3 has 19 residues. In DNA, the CDR3 is TGTGCCAGCAGTGATCTATCTGGGACAGGGAGAGAGGGGTACACTGAAGCTTTCTTT. Its protein is CASSDLSGTGREGYTEAFF.

J is TRBJ2-1 and V is TRBV7-8, with D hard to call. Germline values: CDR1 SGHVS, CDR2 FQNEAQ. The CDR3 is 12 amino acids. The ends were cut back, 2 bases at V and 8 bases at J, with 7 bases in the middle. The CDR3 DNA reads TGTGCCAGCAGCTTAATCCGGGATGAGCAGTTCTTC. Its protein product is CASSLIRDEQFF. Supplemented by reference TRBV7-8 and TRBJ2-1, the full variable domain reads GAGVSQSPRYKVAKRGQDVALRCDPISGHVSLFWYQQALGQGPEFLTYFQNEAQLDKSGLPSDRFFAERPEGSVSTLKIQRTQQEDSAVYLCASSLIRDEQFFGPGTRLTVL.

V usage is TRBV29-1 and J usage is TRBJ2-3; TRBD1 matches 9 bases. Germline V gene lookup returns CDR1 SQVTM and CDR2 ANQGSEA. This CDR3 spans 12 amino acids. V shed 8 bases, J shed 3 bases, and the junction held 3 bases outside the gene matches. The CDR3 sequence: CSSGTGTDTQYF. CDR3 bases: TGCAGCAGCGGGACAGGGACAGATACGCAGTATTTT.

This chain uses TRBV6-5 with TRBJ1-2, with D perhaps matching TRBD1 (5 bases). Trimming left V 6 bases short and J 4 bases short, with 18 bases between. This CDR3 comprises 15 residues. CDR1 and CDR2 from the germline V gene are MNHEY and SVGAGI. The CDR3 reads CASRRNRIGAYGYTF. DNA of the CDR3: TGTGCCAGCAGGCGCAACAGGATCGGCGCCTATGGCTACACCTTC.

The V call is TRBV6-5, the J call TRBJ1-2; 9 bases line up with TRBD1. Germline-derived CDR1 and CDR2 are MNHEY and SVGAGI. This CDR3 has 14 amino acids. The trim removed 1 base at V and 7 bases at J, leaving 4 bases unmatched. The CDR3 loop is CASSYLTGGIGYTF. CDR3 DNA: TGTGCCAGCAGTTACTTGACAGGGGGGATTGGCTACACCTTC.